Listed below are T cell receptor beta chains from one sample, sequenced in a study of OX40 agonist ivuxolimab in advanced cancers. Sequencing was performed with immunoSEQ multiplex PCR; in TCRdb, only in-frame clones are kept and a portion is missing. Here the sample spans fewer than 85,000 clones, approximately 78% being singletons. The sample consisted of CD4+ or CD8+ T cells sorted from blood, taken in a trial of the OX40 agonist ivuxolimab. These receptors originate from an adult with an advanced solid tumor such as melanoma, head and neck, liver or kidney cancer. The CDR3 runs from the conserved cysteine through the conserved F or W.

TRBV28 CASTGFLAGTYNEQFF
TRBV27 CASLAQGGAGELFF
TRBV5-1 CASSAGQGRAGDYGYTF
TRBV5-1 CASSSTETGLAKNIQYF
TRBV7-2 CASSFQVNTEAFF
TRBV10-1 CASSGRRGRQPQHF
TRBV9 CASSGGFYGYTF
TRBV6-1 CASSVTLAGGTDTQYF
TRBV27 CASSLFRDSHEKLFF
TRBV5-1 CASSLRQGSGANVLTF
TRBV5-8 CASSLEVGLDTQYF
TRBV7-2 CASSLGRGRPQYF
TRBV7-2 CASSSRTENTEAFF
TRBV19 CASSIVAGNTEAFF
TRBV5-4 CASSLGGRGNTEAFF
TRBV11-2 CASSLVPPPQETQYF
TRBV15 CATKWGNEQFF
TRBV7-6 CASSLGMSGQVDF
TRBV5-1 CASSSQGTSGYTF
TRBV15 CATSKVGASYNEQFF
TRBV5-1 CASSGGQGKLFF
TRBV15 CATSRGVASQETQYF
TRBV4-3 CASSQDRGHWKGYTF
TRBV5-4 CASSFTSRDEQFF
TRBV5-4 CASSRNRGGSEAFF
TRBV5-1 CASSLATTGIIPDTQYF
TRBV6-5 CASEPGTGNTGELFF
TRBV5-1 CASSSQIPGQGTGGYTF
TRBV27 CASSFFGDSSYEQYF
TRBV5-1 CASSSISTDTQYF
TRBV5-4 CASSPLGYQETQYF
TRBV5-4 CASSSVYEQYF
TRBV12-1 CASSFSQPSNQPQHF
TRBV2 CASRLLASWADTQYF
TRBV5-1 CASSLSGRGWETQYF
TRBV5-5 CASSLYLRNEQYF
TRBV5-6 CASSSPGPPEAFF
TRBV10-3 CAISETGNSPLHF
TRBV6-6 CASSYSSRDNEQFF
TRBV5-6 CASSLGFWGSSGEQYF
TRBV5-1 CASSPGGGLEQPQHF
TRBV21-1 CASSKVLSTPGGNEKTQYF
TRBV27 CASSYRGEETQYF
TRBV16 CASSQQEGTQYF
TRBV5-1 CASSLQSLDTGELFF
TRBV18 CASSPLGPNTEAFF
TRBV7-9 CASSSDRGGYTF
TRBV7-9 CASKIDGDYGYTF
TRBV5-1 CASSGGQGPNTGELFF
TRBV28 CASSFSPRLAKNIQYF
TRBV2 CATSGTGGLNTEAFF